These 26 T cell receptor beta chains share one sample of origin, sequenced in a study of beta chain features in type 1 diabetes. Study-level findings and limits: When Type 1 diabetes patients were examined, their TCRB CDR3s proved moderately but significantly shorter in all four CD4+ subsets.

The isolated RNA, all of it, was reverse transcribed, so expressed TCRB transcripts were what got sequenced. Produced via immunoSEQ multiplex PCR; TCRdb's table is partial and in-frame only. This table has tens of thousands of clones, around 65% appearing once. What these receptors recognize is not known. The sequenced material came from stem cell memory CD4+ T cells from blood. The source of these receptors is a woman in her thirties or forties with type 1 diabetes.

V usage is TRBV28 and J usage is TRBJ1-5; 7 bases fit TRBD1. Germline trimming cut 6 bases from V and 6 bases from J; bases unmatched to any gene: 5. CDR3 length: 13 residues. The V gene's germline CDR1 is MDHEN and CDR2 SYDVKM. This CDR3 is CASSLTGSQPQHF. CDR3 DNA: TGTGCCAGCAGCCTGACAGGGAGTCAGCCCCAGCATTTT.

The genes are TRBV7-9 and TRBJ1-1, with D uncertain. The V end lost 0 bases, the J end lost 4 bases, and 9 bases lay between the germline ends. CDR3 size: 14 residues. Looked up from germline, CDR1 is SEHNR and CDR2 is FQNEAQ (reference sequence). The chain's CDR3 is CASSLALSSTEAFF. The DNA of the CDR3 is TGTGCCAGCAGCTTAGCGCTGTCGAGCACTGAAGCTTTCTTT.

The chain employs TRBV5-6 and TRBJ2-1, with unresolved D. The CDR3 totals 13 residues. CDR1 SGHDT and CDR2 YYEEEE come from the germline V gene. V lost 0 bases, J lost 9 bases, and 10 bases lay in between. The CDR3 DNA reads TGTGCCAGCAGCTTGGGACCCTCGGGTGAGCAGTTCTTC. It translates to CASSLGPSGEQFF.

The CDR3 DNA is TGCGCCAGCAGCTTGGGTCTTGGTACAGGGGGAATCATTCAGTACTTC. Its protein product is CASSLGLGTGGIIQYF. The V gene is TRBV5-1, the J gene TRBJ2-4, with TRBD1 matching over 8 bases. This CDR3 spans 16 amino acids. In germline, CDR1 is SGHRS, CDR2 YFSETQ. V was clipped by 0 bases and J by 9 bases; unmatched bases: 11.

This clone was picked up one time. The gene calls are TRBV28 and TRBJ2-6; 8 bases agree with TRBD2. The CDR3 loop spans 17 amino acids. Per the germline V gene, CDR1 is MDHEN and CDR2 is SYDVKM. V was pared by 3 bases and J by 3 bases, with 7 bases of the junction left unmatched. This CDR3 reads CASSFPAGAGGANVLTF. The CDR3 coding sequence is TGTGCCAGCAGTTTTCCAGCGGGAGCGGGTGGGGCCAACGTCCTGACTTTC.

The CDR3 loop is CASSLGGASYNEQFF. CDR3 in DNA: TGTGCCAGCAGTTTAGGTGGGGCCTCGTACAATGAGCAGTTCTTC. The J gene is TRBJ2-1, the V gene TRBV28; D is perhaps TRBD1 (5 bases). The germline V gene has CDR1 MDHEN and CDR2 SYDVKM. The CDR3 covers 15 residues. Trimming removed 2 bases at V and 4 bases at J, with 12 bases between.

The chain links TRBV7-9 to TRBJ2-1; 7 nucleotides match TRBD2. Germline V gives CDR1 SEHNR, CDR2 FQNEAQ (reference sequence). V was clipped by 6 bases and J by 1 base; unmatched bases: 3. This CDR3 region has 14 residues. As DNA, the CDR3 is TGTGCCAGCAGTCCGGGAGGTTCCTACAATGAGCAGTTCTTC. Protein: CASSPGGSYNEQFF.

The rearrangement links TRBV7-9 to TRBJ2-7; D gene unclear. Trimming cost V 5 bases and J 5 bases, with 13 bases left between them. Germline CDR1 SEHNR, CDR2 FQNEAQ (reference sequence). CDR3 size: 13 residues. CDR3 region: CASSIMMADEQYF. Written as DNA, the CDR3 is TGTGCCAGCAGCATCATGATGGCGGACGAGCAGTACTTC.

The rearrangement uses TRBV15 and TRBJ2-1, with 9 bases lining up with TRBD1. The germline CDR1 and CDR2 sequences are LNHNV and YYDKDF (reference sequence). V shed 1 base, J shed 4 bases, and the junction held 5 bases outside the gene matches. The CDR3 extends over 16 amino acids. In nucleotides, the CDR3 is TGTGCCACCAGCAGAGGGACAGGGGTCGAATACAATGAGCAGTTCTTC. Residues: CATSRGTGVEYNEQFF.

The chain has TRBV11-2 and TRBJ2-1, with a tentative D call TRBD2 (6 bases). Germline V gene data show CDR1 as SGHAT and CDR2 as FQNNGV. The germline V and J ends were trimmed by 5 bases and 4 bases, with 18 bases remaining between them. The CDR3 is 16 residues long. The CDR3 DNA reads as TGTGCCAGCAGCCGACGCGGGGCCCGAGAGTACAATGAGCAGTTCTTC. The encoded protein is CASSRRGAREYNEQFF.

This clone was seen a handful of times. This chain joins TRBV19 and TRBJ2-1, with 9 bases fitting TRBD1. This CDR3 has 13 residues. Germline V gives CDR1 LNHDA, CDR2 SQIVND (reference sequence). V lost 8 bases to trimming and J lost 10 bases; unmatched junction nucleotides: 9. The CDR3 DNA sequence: TGTGCCAGTTCGGGACAGGGCCCTTTGGAGCAGTTCTTC. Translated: CASSGQGPLEQFF.

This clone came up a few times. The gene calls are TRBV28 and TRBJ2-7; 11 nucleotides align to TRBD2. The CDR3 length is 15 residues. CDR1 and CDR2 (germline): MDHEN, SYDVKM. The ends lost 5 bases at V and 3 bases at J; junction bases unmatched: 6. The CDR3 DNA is TGTGCCAGCAGTCAACTAGCGGGAGTAATCTACGAGCAGTACTTC. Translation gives CASSQLAGVIYEQYF.

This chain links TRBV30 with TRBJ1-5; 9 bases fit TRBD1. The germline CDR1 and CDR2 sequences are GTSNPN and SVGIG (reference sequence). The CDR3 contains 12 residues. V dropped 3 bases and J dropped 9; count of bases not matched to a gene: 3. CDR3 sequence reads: CAWRQTGGPQHF. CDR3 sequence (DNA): TGTGCCTGGAGACAGACAGGGGGGCCCCAGCATTTT.

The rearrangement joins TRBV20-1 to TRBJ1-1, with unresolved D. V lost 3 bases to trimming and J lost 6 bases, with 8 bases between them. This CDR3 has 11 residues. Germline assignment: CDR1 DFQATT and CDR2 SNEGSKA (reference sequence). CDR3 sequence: CSASGRAEAFF. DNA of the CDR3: TGCAGTGCTAGCGGGAGGGCTGAAGCTTTCTTT.

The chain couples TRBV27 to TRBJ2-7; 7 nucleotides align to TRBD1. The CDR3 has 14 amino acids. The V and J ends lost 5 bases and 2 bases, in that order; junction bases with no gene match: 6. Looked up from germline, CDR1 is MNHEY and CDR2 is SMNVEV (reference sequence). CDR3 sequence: CASSLGDRAYEQYF. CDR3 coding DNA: TGTGCCAGCAGTCTAGGAGACAGGGCCTACGAGCAGTACTTC.

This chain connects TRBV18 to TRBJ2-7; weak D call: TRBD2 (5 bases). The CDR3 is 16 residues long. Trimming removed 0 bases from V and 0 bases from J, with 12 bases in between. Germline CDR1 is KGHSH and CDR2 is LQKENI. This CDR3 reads CASSPPSGKSSYEQYF. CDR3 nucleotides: TGTGCCAGCTCACCACCCAGCGGTAAGAGCTCCTACGAGCAGTACTTC.

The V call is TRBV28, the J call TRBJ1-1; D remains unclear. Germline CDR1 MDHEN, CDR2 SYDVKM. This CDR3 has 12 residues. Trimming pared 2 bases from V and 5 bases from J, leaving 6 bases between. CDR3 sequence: CASSLGLTEAFF. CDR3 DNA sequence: TGTGCCAGCAGTTTAGGGCTGACTGAAGCTTTCTTT.

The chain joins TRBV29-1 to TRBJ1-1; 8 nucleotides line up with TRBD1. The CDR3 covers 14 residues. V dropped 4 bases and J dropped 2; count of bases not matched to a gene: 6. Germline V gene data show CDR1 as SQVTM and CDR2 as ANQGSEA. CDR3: CSVVVDRANTEAFF. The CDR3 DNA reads TGCAGCGTTGTCGTGGACAGGGCAAACACTGAAGCTTTCTTT.

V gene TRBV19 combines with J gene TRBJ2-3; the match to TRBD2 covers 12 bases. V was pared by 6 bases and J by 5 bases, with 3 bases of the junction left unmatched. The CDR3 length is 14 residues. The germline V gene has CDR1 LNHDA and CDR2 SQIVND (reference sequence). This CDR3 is CASRVLAGGDTQYF. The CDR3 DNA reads TGTGCCAGTAGGGTACTAGCGGGAGGAGATACGCAGTATTTT.

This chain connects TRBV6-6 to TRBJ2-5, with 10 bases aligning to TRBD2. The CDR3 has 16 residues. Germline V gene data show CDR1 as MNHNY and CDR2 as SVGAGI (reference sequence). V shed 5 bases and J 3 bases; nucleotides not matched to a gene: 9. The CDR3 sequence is CASSPHWTSGKETQYF. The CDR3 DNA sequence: TGTGCCAGCAGTCCCCACTGGACTAGCGGTAAAGAGACCCAGTACTTC.

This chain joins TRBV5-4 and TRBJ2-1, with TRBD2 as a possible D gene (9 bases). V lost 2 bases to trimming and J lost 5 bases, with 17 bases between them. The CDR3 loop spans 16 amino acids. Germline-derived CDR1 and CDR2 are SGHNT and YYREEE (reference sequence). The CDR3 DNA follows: TGTGCCAGCAGCTTCTGGCTAGCGGGACAGGACAATGAGCAGTTCTTC. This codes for CASSFWLAGQDNEQFF.

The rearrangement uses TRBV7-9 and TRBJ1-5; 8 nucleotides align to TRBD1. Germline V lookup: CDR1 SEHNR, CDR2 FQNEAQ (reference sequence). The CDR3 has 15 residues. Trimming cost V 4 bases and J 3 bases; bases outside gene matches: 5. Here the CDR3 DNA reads TGTGCCAGCAGCTCTCTGACAGGGGACAATCAGCCCCAGCATTTT. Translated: CASSSLTGDNQPQHF.

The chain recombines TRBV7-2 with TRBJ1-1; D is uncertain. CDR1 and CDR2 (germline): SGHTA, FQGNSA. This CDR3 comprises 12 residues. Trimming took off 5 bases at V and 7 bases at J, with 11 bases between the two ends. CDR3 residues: CASSRAGFEAFF. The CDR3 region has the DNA TGTGCCAGCAGCCGTGCCGGTTTTGAAGCTTTCTTT.

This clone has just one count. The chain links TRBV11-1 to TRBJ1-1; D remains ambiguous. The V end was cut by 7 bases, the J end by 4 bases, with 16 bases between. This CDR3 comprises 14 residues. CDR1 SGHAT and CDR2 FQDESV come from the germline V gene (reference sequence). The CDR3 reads CASTWREEGTEAFF. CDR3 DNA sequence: TGTGCCAGCACGTGGCGTGAGGAGGGCACTGAAGCTTTCTTT.

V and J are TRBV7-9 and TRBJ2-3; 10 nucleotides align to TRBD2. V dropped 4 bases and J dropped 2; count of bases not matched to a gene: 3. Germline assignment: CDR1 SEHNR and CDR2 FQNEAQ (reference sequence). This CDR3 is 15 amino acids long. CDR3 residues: CASSYTSGTTDTQYF. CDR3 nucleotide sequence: TGTGCCAGCAGCTATACTAGCGGGACCACAGATACGCAGTATTTT.

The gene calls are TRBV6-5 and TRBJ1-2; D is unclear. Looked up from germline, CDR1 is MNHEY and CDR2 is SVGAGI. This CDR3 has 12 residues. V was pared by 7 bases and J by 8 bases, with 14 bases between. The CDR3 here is CASTSASWGYTF. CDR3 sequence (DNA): TGTGCCAGCACTTCCGCGAGTTGGGGCTACACCTTC.